These 27 T cell receptor beta chains were sequenced from one sample in a study of blood T cell repertoires in COVID-19. Profiling relied on immunoSEQ multiplex PCR, and the TCRdb table lists in-frame clones only, not all of them. The sample records 220,000 or so clones, roughly 89% being singletons. Sequencing was done on a sample of PBMCs or T cells enriched from blood (not recorded which). The receptors were gathered from a woman aged 40 to 49 who had recovered from COVID-19.

The rearrangement joins TRBV4-1 to TRBJ2-1, with 14 bases that match TRBD2. This CDR3 has 18 amino acids. The germline V gene encodes CDR1 MGHRA and CDR2 YSYEKL. Losses at the gene ends were 1 base for V and 7 bases for J; bases not matched to a gene: 9. This CDR3 is CASSQAKGLAGVGNEQFF. The CDR3 coding sequence is TGCGCCAGCAGCCAAGCCAAGGGACTAGCGGGAGTGGGGAATGAGCAGTTCTTC.

Only one count was recorded for this clone. The chain has TRBV5-4 and TRBJ2-1; tentative D call: TRBD2 (6 bases). The germline gives CDR1 SGHNT, CDR2 YYREEE (reference sequence). Trimming took off 1 base at V and 4 bases at J, with 15 bases between the two ends. The CDR3 is 16 amino acids. CDR3: CASSLIGGGGYNEQFF. The CDR3 nucleotides are TGTGCCAGCAGCTTGATTGGTGGCGGAGGGTACAATGAGCAGTTCTTC.

The chain uses TRBV2 and TRBJ2-1; TRBD1 is a possible D gene (6 bases). This CDR3 is 11 amino acids long. Trimming removed 6 bases at V and 8 bases at J, with 8 bases between. Germline-derived CDR1 and CDR2 are SNHLY and FYNNEI. The CDR3 nucleotides read TGTGCCAGCAGGGGGGCCTATGAGCAGTTCTTC. It translates to CASRGAYEQFF.

The sample holds a few counts of this clone. CDR3: CASSPRELAASYEQYF. CDR3 nucleotide sequence: TGTGCCAGCAGCCCCAGGGAACTAGCGGCCTCCTACGAGCAGTACTTC. This rearrangement joins TRBV11-1 to TRBJ2-7; TRBD2 matches at 8 bases. The CDR3 extends over 16 amino acids. J gave up 0 bases and V 5 bases, and 9 bases lay outside the gene matches. Per germline, CDR1 SGHAT and CDR2 FQDESV (reference sequence).

The CDR3 DNA reads as TGCAGCGCGACAGGGGCTGGAAGGGAGACCCAGTACTTC. Its protein is CSATGAGRETQYF. The chain couples TRBV29-1 to TRBJ2-5; 8 positions agree with TRBD1. The CDR3 loop spans 13 amino acids. Germline V lookup: CDR1 SQVTM, CDR2 ANQGSEA. Trimming cost V 7 bases and J 5 bases; bases outside gene matches: 9.

The rearrangement links TRBV29-1 to TRBJ2-1; 8 bases line up with TRBD2. V shed 7 bases, J shed 10 bases, and the junction held 12 bases outside the gene matches. The germline CDR1 and CDR2 sequences are SQVTM and ANQGSEA. The CDR3 is 13 residues long. In DNA, the CDR3 is TGCAGCGGCCGCGGACTAGCCCCGTTGGAGCAGTTCTTC. This gives the protein CSGRGLAPLEQFF.

This chain connects TRBV11-2 to TRBJ1-6; D unresolved. The ends were cut back, 2 bases at V and 3 bases at J, with 5 bases in the middle. CDR3 length: 14 amino acids. Germline-derived CDR1 and CDR2 are SGHAT and FQNNGV. The CDR3 sequence is CASSLTHYNSPLHF. The DNA of the CDR3 is TGTGCCAGCAGCTTAACACACTATAATTCACCCCTCCACTTT.

V gene TRBV2 combines with J gene TRBJ2-1; a possible D gene is TRBD1 (5 bases). Germline CDR1 and CDR2: SNHLY and FYNNEI. Deletions cut 4 bases from V and 5 bases from J, with 9 bases between. The CDR3 contains 13 residues. This CDR3 is CASSVGANNEQFF. DNA for the CDR3: TGTGCCAGCAGTGTAGGGGCAAACAATGAGCAGTTCTTC.

The chain joins TRBV19 to TRBJ2-2; 8 nucleotides agree with TRBD1. J lost 1 base, V lost 5 bases, and 6 bases had no gene match. CDR1 LNHDA and CDR2 SQIVND come from the germline V gene (reference sequence). The CDR3 runs to 16 residues. CDR3: CASSVYRGLNTGELFF. The CDR3 nucleotides are TGTGCCAGTAGTGTCTACAGGGGGTTGAACACCGGGGAGCTGTTTTTT.

Comments on this clone: A much larger clonotype is one base distant, so this may be a read error. This sample also contains other DNA sequences that code for the same CDR3. The chain links TRBV7-9 to TRBJ2-6; the D is unclear. The CDR3 sequence is 14 residues long. Between the trimmed V and J ends, which lost 3 bases and 0 bases, there was a span of 3 bases. The V gene's germline CDR1 is SEHNR and CDR2 FQNEAQ (reference sequence). The CDR3 loop reads CASSFSSGANVLTF. For the CDR3, the DNA is TGTGCCAGCAGCTTCAGCTCTGGGGCCAACGTCCTGACTTTC.

The chain recombines TRBV28 with TRBJ1-2; the D gene is possibly TRBD1 (5 bases). This CDR3 contains 14 residues. Germline CDR1 MDHEN, CDR2 SYDVKM. Trimming shortened V by 2 bases and J by 12 bases, and 19 bases separated the two germline ends. CDR3 residues: CASSLGSQPQANTF. The CDR3 coding sequence is TGTGCCAGCAGTTTAGGTTCCCAGCCACAGGCCAACACCTTC.

V and J are TRBV4-2 and TRBJ1-1; possible D gene TRBD1, 6 bases. The V gene lost 0 bases and the J gene lost 3 bases, with 14 bases spanning the gap. Germline CDR1 LGHNA, CDR2 YNFKEQ. This CDR3 region has 16 residues. CDR3 residues: CASSQDPGRGDTEAFF. The CDR3, as DNA: TGTGCCAGCAGCCAAGATCCGGGCAGGGGAGACACTGAAGCTTTCTTT.

This chain joins TRBV5-1 and TRBJ2-5, with 7 bases aligning to TRBD1. V shed 0 bases and J 4 bases; nucleotides not matched to a gene: 9. Per the germline V gene, CDR1 is SGHRS and CDR2 is YFSETQ. The CDR3 totals 16 residues. As DNA, the CDR3 is TGCGCCAGCAGCTTGGTCGCGATAGGGGGCACAGAGACCCAGTACTTC. Protein sequence: CASSLVAIGGTETQYF. Variable domain in full (rest from reference TRBV5-1 and TRBJ2-5): KAGVTQTPRYLIKTRGQQVTLSCSPISGHRSVSWYQQTPGQGLQFLFEYFSETQRNKGNFPGRFSGRQFSNSRSEMNVSTLELGDSALYLCASSLVAIGGTETQYFGPGTRLLVL.

The chain uses TRBV7-8 and TRBJ1-1, with D possibly TRBD1 on 5 matching bases. Germline V gene sequence: CDR1 SGHVS, CDR2 FQNEAQ. The CDR3 length is 14 residues. V dropped 1 base and J dropped 2 bases, with 8 bases sitting between them. CDR3 DNA: TGTGCCAGCAGCTTAGGACAGTTTAACACTGAAGCTTTCTTT. It encodes CASSLGQFNTEAFF. Drawing the rest from reference TRBV7-8 and TRBJ1-1, the complete variable domain is GAGVSQSPRYKVAKRGQDVALRCDPISGHVSLFWYQQALGQGPEFLTYFQNEAQLDKSGLPSDRFFAERPEGSVSTLKIQRTQQEDSAVYLCASSLGQFNTEAFFGQGTRLTVV.

The chain links TRBV12-3 or TRBV12-4 to TRBJ2-3, with 11 bases identical to TRBD2. The CDR3 runs 12 residues. V was pared by 10 bases and J by 5 bases, with 2 bases of the junction left unmatched. The CDR3 nucleotides are TGTGCCACTCTAGCGGGAGGAGATACGCAGTATTTT. Residues: CATLAGGDTQYF.

This chain connects TRBV7-9 to TRBJ1-4, with D possibly TRBD1 on 6 matching bases. From germline, CDR1 is SEHNR and CDR2 FQNEAQ (reference sequence). The CDR3 length is 15 residues. Trimming removed 8 bases from V and 5 bases from J, with 18 bases in between. The CDR3 DNA reads TGTGCCAGCTCCCAATACGCTACAGGGAATGAAAAACTGTTTTTT. This sequence encodes CASSQYATGNEKLFF.

The rearrangement links TRBV5-1 to TRBJ2-5; 8 nucleotides align to TRBD1. The V gene end was trimmed by 4 bases and the J gene end by 4 bases; junction bases not matched to a gene: 3. Germline V CDR1 and CDR2: SGHRS, YFSETQ. The CDR3 contains 13 residues. CDR3 DNA sequence: TGCGCCAGCAGCGTCAGGGGGCCAGAGACCCAGTACTTC. This encodes CASSVRGPETQYF.

V is TRBV5-4 and J is TRBJ2-7; 10 bases align to TRBD2. J lost 4 bases, V lost 0 bases, and 4 bases had no gene match. Germline CDR1 SGHNT, CDR2 YYREEE (reference sequence). This CDR3 is built from 15 residues. The CDR3 DNA follows: TGTGCCAGCAGCTTGGCTAGCGGGAGAGGGTACGAGCAGTACTTC. The encoded protein is CASSLASGRGYEQYF. Complete variable domain (other parts from reference TRBV5-4 and TRBJ2-7): ETGVTQSPTHLIKTRGQQVTLRCSSQSGHNTVSWYQQALGQGPQFIFQYYREEENGRGNFPPRFSGLQFPNYSSELNVNALELDDSALYLCASSLASGRGYEQYFGPGTRLTVT.

The V and J genes are TRBV19 and TRBJ2-7, with 11 positions matching TRBD1. Germline-derived CDR1 and CDR2 are LNHDA and SQIVND (reference sequence). The ends lost 9 bases at V and 3 bases at J; junction bases unmatched: 4. The CDR3 consists of 13 residues. CDR3 protein: CASLGQGVYEQYV. As DNA, the CDR3 is TGTGCCAGCCTGGGACAGGGGGTCTACGAGCAGTACGTC.

This rearrangement joins TRBV3-1 (or the pseudogene TRBV3-2) to TRBJ1-6; D may be TRBD1 (5 bases). Trimming pared 1 base from V and 9 bases from J, leaving 10 bases between. The CDR3 is 14 amino acids. From germline, CDR1 is LGHDT and CDR2 YNNKEL (reference sequence). CDR3 amino acids: CASSQGQGGSPLHF. CDR3 DNA: TGTGCCAGCAGCCAAGGCCAGGGCGGTTCACCCCTCCACTTT.

V usage is TRBV19 and J usage is TRBJ1-5, with no clear D. V dropped 6 bases and J dropped 6 bases, with 12 bases sitting between them. Per the germline V gene, CDR1 is LNHDA and CDR2 is SQIVND (reference sequence). The CDR3 contains 13 residues. The CDR3 nucleotides are TGTGCCAGTAGGCCTGAGGGCGGTCAGCCCCAGCATTTT. Translation gives CASRPEGGQPQHF.

Worth noting for this clone: Additional DNA sequences in this sample encode the identical CDR3. The chain joins TRBV3-1 (or the pseudogene TRBV3-2) to TRBJ2-3; perhaps TRBD2 as D (6 bases). The V gene's germline CDR1 is LGHDT and CDR2 YNNKEL (reference sequence). Between the trimmed V and J ends, which lost 2 bases and 5 bases, there was a span of 8 bases. This CDR3 is built from 13 residues. The CDR3 nucleotides are TGTGCCAGCAGCCAAAGGGGAGGAGATACGCAGTATTTT. The encoded protein is CASSQRGGDTQYF.

V usage is TRBV3-1 (or the pseudogene TRBV3-2) and J usage is TRBJ2-3; D might be TRBD1 (5 bases). The CDR3 is 14 residues long. V was trimmed by 1 base and J by 5 bases, leaving 10 bases between them. Germline V gene sequence: CDR1 LGHDT, CDR2 YNNKEL (reference sequence). The CDR3: CASSQGAQGDTQYF. For the CDR3, the DNA is TGTGCCAGCAGCCAAGGGGCGCAGGGAGATACGCAGTATTTT.

J is TRBJ2-2 and V is TRBV7-9, with 8 bases matching TRBD2. The CDR3 runs 17 residues. Trimming took 9 bases from V and 3 from J; bases not matched to a gene: 15. The germline V gene encodes CDR1 SEHNR and CDR2 FQNEAQ (reference sequence). CDR3 protein: CASTPNLPGLDTGELFF. Here the CDR3 DNA reads TGTGCCAGTACGCCAAATTTACCGGGACTAGACACCGGGGAGCTGTTTTTT.

The gene calls are TRBV6-1 and TRBJ1-2, with no clear D. In germline, CDR1 is MNHNS, CDR2 SASEGT. CDR3 length: 14 residues. Trimming left V 2 bases short and J 3 bases short, with 10 bases between. CDR3 region: CASSESRAYYGYTF. The CDR3 bases are TGTGCCAGCAGTGAAAGCAGAGCGTACTATGGCTACACCTTC.

This chain links TRBV18 with TRBJ2-2, with 7 bases lining up with TRBD1. V lost 6 bases, J lost 0 bases, and 4 bases stayed unmatched. The CDR3 spans 15 residues. Per germline, CDR1 KGHSH and CDR2 LQKENI. CDR3 amino acids: CASSVGTANTGELFF. CDR3 DNA sequence: TGTGCCAGCTCCGTCGGGACAGCGAACACCGGGGAGCTGTTTTTT.

The CDR3 loop reads CVPPVEWNYEQYF. DNA of the CDR3: TGCGTACCGCCGGTGGAGTGGAACTACGAGCAGTACTTC. The chain couples TRBV10-1 to TRBJ2-7; D remains ambiguous. This CDR3 is built from 13 residues. Germline assignment: CDR1 WNHNN and CDR2 SYGVQD (reference sequence).